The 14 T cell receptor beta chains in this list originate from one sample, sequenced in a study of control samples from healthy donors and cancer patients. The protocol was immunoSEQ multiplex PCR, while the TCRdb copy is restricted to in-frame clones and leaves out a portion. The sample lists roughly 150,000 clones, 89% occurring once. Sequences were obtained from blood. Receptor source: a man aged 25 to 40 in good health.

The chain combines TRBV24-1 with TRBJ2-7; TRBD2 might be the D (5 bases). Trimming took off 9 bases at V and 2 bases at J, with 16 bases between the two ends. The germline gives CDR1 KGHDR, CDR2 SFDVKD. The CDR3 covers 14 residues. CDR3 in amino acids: CATSDFLPPYEQYF. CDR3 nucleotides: TGTGCCACCTCGGACTTCCTCCCTCCCTACGAGCAGTACTTC.

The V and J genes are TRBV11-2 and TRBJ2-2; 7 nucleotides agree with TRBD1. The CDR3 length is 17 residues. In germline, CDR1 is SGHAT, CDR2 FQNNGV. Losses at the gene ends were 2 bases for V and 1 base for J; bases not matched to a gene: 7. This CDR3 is CASSLLVRQGNTGELFF. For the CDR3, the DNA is TGTGCCAGCAGCTTATTGGTGCGACAGGGGAACACCGGGGAGCTGTTTTTT.

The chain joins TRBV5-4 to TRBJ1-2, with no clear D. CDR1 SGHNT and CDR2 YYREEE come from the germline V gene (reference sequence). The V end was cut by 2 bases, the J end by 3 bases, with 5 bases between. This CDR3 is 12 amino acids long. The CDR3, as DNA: TGTGCCAGCAGCTTTGCGGACTATGGCTACACCTTC. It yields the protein CASSFADYGYTF.

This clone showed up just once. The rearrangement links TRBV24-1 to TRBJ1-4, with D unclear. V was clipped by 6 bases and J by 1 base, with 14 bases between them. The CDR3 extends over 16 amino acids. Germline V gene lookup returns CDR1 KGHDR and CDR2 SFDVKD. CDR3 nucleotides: TGTGCCACCAGTCAGTCTCGGACGGAAACTAATGAAAAACTGTTTTTT. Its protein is CATSQSRTETNEKLFF.

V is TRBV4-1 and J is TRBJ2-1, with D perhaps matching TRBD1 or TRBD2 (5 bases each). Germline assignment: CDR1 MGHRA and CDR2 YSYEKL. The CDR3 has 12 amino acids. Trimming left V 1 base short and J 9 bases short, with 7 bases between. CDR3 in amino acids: CASSQGGIEQFF. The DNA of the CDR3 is TGCGCCAGCAGCCAAGGGGGGATTGAGCAGTTCTTC.

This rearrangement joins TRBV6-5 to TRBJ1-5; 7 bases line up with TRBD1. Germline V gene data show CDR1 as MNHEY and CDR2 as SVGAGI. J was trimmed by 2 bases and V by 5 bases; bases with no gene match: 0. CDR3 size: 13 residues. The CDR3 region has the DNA TGTGCCAGCAGTCAGGGGGGCAATCAGCCCCAGCATTTT. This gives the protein CASSQGGNQPQHF.

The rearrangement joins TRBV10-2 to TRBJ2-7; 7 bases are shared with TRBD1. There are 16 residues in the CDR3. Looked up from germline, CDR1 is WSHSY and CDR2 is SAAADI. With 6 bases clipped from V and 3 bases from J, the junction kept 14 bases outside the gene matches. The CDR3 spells CASRAAGTAAHYEQYF. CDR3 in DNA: TGCGCCAGCAGGGCCGCCGGGACAGCCGCTCACTACGAGCAGTACTTC.

In nucleotides, the CDR3 is TGTGCCAGCTCACCAAAGGGAGATACGCAGTATTTT. It encodes CASSPKGDTQYF. The chain combines TRBV18 with TRBJ2-3; D is uncertain. V shed 2 bases and J shed 5 bases, with 5 bases lying between them. There are 12 residues in the CDR3. The germline CDR1 and CDR2 sequences are KGHSH and LQKENI.

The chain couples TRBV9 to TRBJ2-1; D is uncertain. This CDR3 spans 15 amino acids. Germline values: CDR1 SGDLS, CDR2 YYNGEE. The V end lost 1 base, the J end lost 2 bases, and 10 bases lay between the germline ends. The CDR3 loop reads CASSVFGGAYNEQFF. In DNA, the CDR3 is TGTGCCAGCAGCGTATTTGGCGGAGCCTACAATGAGCAGTTCTTC.

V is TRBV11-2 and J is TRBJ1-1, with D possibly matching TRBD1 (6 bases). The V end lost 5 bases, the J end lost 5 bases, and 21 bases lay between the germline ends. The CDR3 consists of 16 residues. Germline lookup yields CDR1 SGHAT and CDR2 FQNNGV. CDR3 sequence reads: CASSHIPEQGGTEAFF. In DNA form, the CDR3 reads TGTGCCAGCAGCCATATCCCCGAACAGGGAGGGACTGAAGCTTTCTTT.

The CDR3 spells CASSLGLAVLPGELFF. The CDR3 DNA follows: TGTGCCAGCAGCTTGGGGCTAGCCGTACTGCCCGGGGAGCTGTTTTTT. The chain links TRBV5-8 to TRBJ2-2; weak D call: TRBD2 (5 bases). V lost 0 bases to trimming and J lost 6 bases, with 15 bases between them. Germline V gives CDR1 SGHTS, CDR2 YDEGEE. This CDR3 is built from 16 residues.

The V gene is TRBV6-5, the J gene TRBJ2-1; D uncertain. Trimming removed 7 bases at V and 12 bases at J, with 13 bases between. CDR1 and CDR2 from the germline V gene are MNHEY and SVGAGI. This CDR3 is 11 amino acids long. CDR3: CASTHGKGQFF. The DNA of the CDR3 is TGTGCCAGCACCCATGGGAAGGGGCAGTTCTTC.

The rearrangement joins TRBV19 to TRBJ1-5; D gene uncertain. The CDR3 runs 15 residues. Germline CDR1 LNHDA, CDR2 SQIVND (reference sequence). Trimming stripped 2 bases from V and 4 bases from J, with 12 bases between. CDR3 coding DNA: TGTGCCAGTAGTATAACCGGTTCGGTAAATCAGCCCCAGCATTTT. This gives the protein CASSITGSVNQPQHF. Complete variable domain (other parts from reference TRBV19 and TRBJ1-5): DGGITQSPKYLFRKEGQNVTLSCEQNLNHDAMYWYRQDPGQGLRLIYYSQIVNDFQKGDIAEGYSVSREKKESFPLTVTSAQKNPTAFYLCASSITGSVNQPQHFGDGTRLSIL.

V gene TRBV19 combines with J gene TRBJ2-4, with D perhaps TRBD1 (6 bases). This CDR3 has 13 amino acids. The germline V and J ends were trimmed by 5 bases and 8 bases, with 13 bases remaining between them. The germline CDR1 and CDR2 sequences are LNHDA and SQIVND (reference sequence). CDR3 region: CASSVGAVDIQYF. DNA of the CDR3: TGTGCCAGTAGTGTGGGGGCAGTGGACATTCAGTACTTC.